These T cell receptor beta chains were read from a single sample in a study of PD-1 blockade in classical Hodgkin lymphoma. Here immunoSEQ multiplex PCR was the method, and the copy in TCRdb shows in-frame clones only, minus some. Among more than 15,000 clones listed, roughly 90% were seen once. Sequences were obtained from CD4+ T cells from blood. The source of these receptors is a human donor with classical Hodgkin lymphoma. CDR3s include the opening cysteine and the closing phenylalanine or tryptophan. A D gene is named only where the DNA matches it firmly. For some rows the clone size is stated as once, few or many, or as a class when expanded; others skip it.

CATAGTSGAESNEQFF TGTGCCACCGCCGGGACTAGCGGGGCCGAGTCCAATGAGCAGTTCTTC TRBJ2-1 - TRBV5-4 TRBD2
CASSLVDRVTGYTF TGTGCCAGCAGTTTGGTAGACAGGGTCACTGGCTACACCTTC TRBJ1-2 - TRBV28 TRBD1
CASSLRDRGFRPNGYTF TGTGCCAGCAGTTTAAGGGACAGGGGGTTCCGTCCGAATGGCTACACCTTC TRBJ1-2 once TRBV28 TRBD1
CASSILAGNQETQYF TGTGCCAGTAGTATCCTAGCGGGCAACCAAGAGACCCAGTACTTC TRBJ2-5 - TRBV19 TRBD2
CASSPPYGGSPEAFF TGTGCCAGCTCACCACCTTATGGGGGTTCCCCTGAAGCTTTCTTT TRBJ1-1 - TRBV18 -
CASSLSGLAGETQYF TGTGCCAGCAGTTTATCGGGACTAGCGGGGGAGACCCAGTACTTC TRBJ2-5 - TRBV28 TRBD2
CASSPGQIRGTQYF TGTGCCAGCAGTCCGGGACAGATCCGGGGGACCCAGTACTTC TRBJ2-5 - TRBV7-9 TRBD1
CASSEQPGNQPQHF TGTGCCAGCTCAGAACAGCCGGGCAATCAGCCCCAGCATTTT TRBJ1-5 - TRBV18 -
CASRLDKTGELFF TGTGCCAGCAGGCTAGATAAGACCGGGGAGCTGTTTTTT TRBJ2-2 - TRBV5-4 -
CASSLDVSGTGELFF TGCGCCAGCAGCTTGGACGTCAGCGGCACCGGGGAGCTGTTTTTT TRBJ2-2 - TRBV5-1 -
CASSLQTDGYTF TGTGCCAGCAGCCTTCAGACGGATGGCTACACCTTC TRBJ1-2 - TRBV9 -
CASSLALSLLADGTDTQYF TGCGCCAGCAGCTTGGCCCTTTCGCTACTAGCGGACGGCACAGATACGCAGTATTTT TRBJ2-3 - TRBV5-1 TRBD2
CASSLGGRTDTQYF TGTGCCAGCAGCTTAGGGGGACGCACAGATACGCAGTATTTT TRBJ2-3 - TRBV7-9 -
CASKGGLAGRGETQYF TGTGCCAGCAAGGGGGGACTAGCGGGTCGGGGAGAGACCCAGTACTTC TRBJ2-5 - TRBV28 TRBD2
CASSLGASGLYNEQFF TGTGCCAGCAGCTTGGGGGCTAGCGGACTATACAATGAGCAGTTCTTC TRBJ2-1 - TRBV5-4 TRBD2
CASSDGPRNQPQHF TGTGCCAGCAGTGATGGCCCCAGAAATCAGCCCCAGCATTTT TRBJ1-5 - TRBV6-1 -
CAWGEQETQYF TGTGCCTGGGGGGAGCAAGAGACCCAGTACTTC TRBJ2-5 - TRBV28 -
CASSLGLDDYEQYF TGCGCCAGCAGCTTGGGACTAGACGATTACGAGCAGTACTTC TRBJ2-7 - TRBV5-1 -
CAISVMTGNRNTIYF TGTGCCATCAGCGTAATGACAGGGAATAGAAACACCATATATTTT TRBJ1-3 - TRBV10-3 TRBD1
CASSFWVGPSSYEQCF TGTGCCAGCAGCTTCTGGGTGGGACCGTCCTCCTACGAGCAGTGCTTC TRBJ2-7 - TRBV7-2 -
CASSYSDTQYF TGTGCCAGCAGTTATTCAGATACGCAGTATTTT TRBJ2-3 - TRBV6-5 -
CASSQGTGIREKLFF TGTGCCAGCAGTCAAGGGACAGGGATCCGTGAAAAACTGTTTTTT TRBJ1-4 - TRBV27 TRBD1
CASSLEASGSGDQYF TGTGCCAGCAGCTTAGAGGCTAGCGGGAGTGGGGACCAGTACTTC TRBJ2-5 - TRBV11-2 TRBD2
CASEYSNQPQHF TGTGCCAGCGAATATAGCAATCAGCCCCAGCATTTT TRBJ1-5 - TRBV28 -
CASSVGAGVAGGQDTQYF TGTGCCAGCAGCGTAGGGGCGGGGGTTGCGGGAGGCCAGGATACGCAGTATTTT TRBJ2-3 - TRBV9 TRBD2
CASSDRTGIGRRELFF TGTGCCAGCAGCGATAGGACAGGGATTGGGAGGAGGGAGCTGTTTTTT TRBJ2-2 once TRBV9 TRBD1
CAWRSGTGNTIYF TGTGCCTGGAGATCTGGGACTGGAAACACCATATATTTT TRBJ1-3 - TRBV30 -
CASSVDGNYGYTF TGTGCCAGCAGCGTCGACGGTAACTATGGCTACACCTTC TRBJ1-2 - TRBV5-4 -
CASRGPQGAAFF TGTGCCAGTAGAGGACCCCAGGGGGCCGCTTTCTTT TRBJ1-1 - TRBV19 TRBD1
CASSLGGGNPPYEQYF TGTGCCAGCAGCTTAGGAGGGGGTAACCCCCCATACGAGCAGTACTTC TRBJ2-7 - TRBV7-2 -
CASRRTGPNEQFF TGTGCCAGCAGACGTACAGGGCCGAATGAGCAGTTCTTC TRBJ2-1 - TRBV27 -
CASSPSRVGISNQPQHF TGTGCCAGTAGCCCCTCCAGGGTTGGTATTAGCAATCAGCCCCAGCATTTT TRBJ1-5 - TRBV19 -
CASGELGRDTQYF TGTGCCAGCGGGGAATTGGGGAGGGATACGCAGTATTTT TRBJ2-3 - TRBV2 -
CASRAGAYGYTF TGTGCCAGCAGAGCAGGGGCCTATGGCTACACCTTC TRBJ1-2 - TRBV28 -
CASSYVTSGNTIYF TGTGCCAGCAGTTACGTGACCTCTGGAAACACCATATATTTT TRBJ1-3 - TRBV6-6 -
CAISGQDEQYF TGTGCCATCAGCGGACAGGACGAGCAGTACTTC TRBJ2-7 - TRBV10-3 TRBD1
CASSFEGEQYF TGTGCCAGCAGCTTCGAAGGCGAGCAGTACTTC TRBJ2-7 few TRBV7-9 -
CSVARIGDTQYF TGCAGCGTTGCCAGGATCGGGGATACGCAGTATTTT TRBJ2-3 - TRBV29-1 -
CASKIGTSGSPSYNEQFF TGTGCCAGTAAAATAGGGACTAGCGGGAGTCCCTCCTACAATGAGCAGTTCTTC TRBJ2-1 - TRBV19 TRBD2
CASSPTGVGEKLFF TGTGCCAGCAGCCCGACAGGGGTTGGTGAAAAACTGTTTTTT TRBJ1-4 once TRBV7-9 TRBD1
CASSSGPSNSPLHF TGTGCCAGCAGCTCCGGACCGAGCAATTCACCCCTCCACTTT TRBJ1-6 - TRBV7-9 -
CASSAIHSVRENEKLFF TGTGCCAGCAGCGCTATACACTCTGTTCGGGAGAATGAAAAACTGTTTTTT TRBJ1-4 - TRBV11-2 -
CASSAEGIYGYTF TGCGCCAGCAGCGCGGAGGGGATCTATGGCTACACCTTC TRBJ1-2 - TRBV5-1 -
CASSPRESEGYTF TGTGCCAGCTCACCGAGAGAGAGTGAGGGCTACACCTTC TRBJ1-2 - TRBV18 -
CAISHGLAGVGGQETQYF TGTGCCATCAGTCACGGCCTAGCGGGAGTCGGGGGGCAAGAGACCCAGTACTTC TRBJ2-5 - TRBV10-3 TRBD2
CASSPSSTAGEKLFF TGTGCCAGCAGCCCTTCGTCCACGGCGGGGGAAAAACTGTTTTTT TRBJ1-4 - TRBV7-7 -
CASSLRRNTEAFF TGTGCCAGCAGCCTCAGACGGAACACTGAAGCTTTCTTT TRBJ1-1 - TRBV5-4 -
CASSGLAGDTQYF TGTGCCAGCAGTGGACTAGCAGGAGATACGCAGTATTTT TRBJ2-3 - TRBV25-1 TRBD2
CAWSVGGGTEAFF TGTGCCTGGAGTGTAGGGGGTGGCACTGAAGCTTTCTTT TRBJ1-1 - TRBV30 -
CNNLRVDMNTEAFF TGCAACAACCTGCGGGTAGACATGAACACTGAAGCTTTCTTT TRBJ1-1 - TRBV29-1 -
CASSLAGVGTDTQYF TGTGCCAGCAGTTTAGCCGGAGTAGGCACAGATACGCAGTATTTT TRBJ2-3 once TRBV28 -
CSAIGHFEAFF TGCAGTGCTATTGGACATTTCGAAGCTTTCTTT TRBJ1-1 - TRBV20-1 -
CASTSGQGNSQAFF TGTGCCAGTACCTCGGGACAGGGAAATTCCCAAGCTTTCTTT TRBJ1-1 - TRBV19 TRBD1
CASSGQDRPSCNEQFF TGTGCCAGCAGCGGACAGGACCGACCCTCGTGCAATGAGCAGTTCTTC TRBJ2-1 - TRBV21-1 -
CAWRDRTSIQETQYF TGTGCCTGGAGGGACAGAACTAGTATTCAAGAGACCCAGTACTTC TRBJ2-5 - TRBV30 -
CASSDNTGNTIYF TGTGCCAGCAGTGACAACACTGGAAACACCATATATTTT TRBJ1-3 - TRBV6-1 -